The 26 T cell receptor beta chains listed next were all sequenced from one sample in a study of shared T cell receptors in the human thymus. Sequencing was performed with immunoSEQ multiplex PCR; in TCRdb, only in-frame clones are kept and a portion is missing. The table shows some 720,000 clones, with around nine tenths occurring only once. In addition, the sample was reused for a study of human thymus T cells.

The sample consisted of thymocytes. The source is a boy under two years old with a congenital heart defect.

With regard to this clone: Germline is not matched at one junction end, which may reflect a read error. V is TRBV30 and J is TRBJ1-4; tentative D call: TRBD1 (6 bases). Germline V gene data show CDR1 as GTSNPN and CDR2 as SVGIG (reference sequence). There are 13 residues in the CDR3. The CDR3 protein is CAGRRGTNEKLFF. CDR3 bases: TGTGCCGGGAGGAGGGGGACTAATGAAAAACTGTTTTTT.

Comment on this clone: Germline is not matched at one junction end, which may reflect a read error. The chain is built from TRBV4-2 and TRBJ1-5, with 7 bases that match TRBD1. Germline V gene lookup returns CDR1 LGHNA and CDR2 YNFKEQ. This CDR3 has 15 residues. CDR3 bases: TGTGCCAGCAGCGAAGACAGGGTTGGCGGTCAGCCCCAGCATTTT. Translated, it gives CASSEDRVGGQPQHF.

This clone has just one count. The V and J genes are TRBV10-1 and TRBJ2-7; D might be TRBD2 (5 bases). Trimming left V 0 bases short and J 2 bases short, with 14 bases between. The CDR3 runs 16 residues. Looked up from germline, CDR1 is WNHNN and CDR2 is SYGVQD (reference sequence). The CDR3: CASSESPGLGTYEQYF. For the CDR3, the DNA is TGCGCCAGCAGTGAGTCTCCGGGGTTAGGAACCTACGAGCAGTACTTC.

This clone was seen more than once but under ten times. The rearrangement joins TRBV27 to TRBJ2-3; D is unresolved. With 6 bases removed from V and 6 bases from J, the gap between germline ends came to 22 bases. Germline V gene sequence: CDR1 MNHEY, CDR2 SMNVEV (reference sequence). The CDR3 is 16 residues long. The CDR3 nucleotides are TGTGCCAGCAGCCCTACGTCTCATTCGCGGAACGATACGCAGTATTTT. This translates into CASSPTSHSRNDTQYF.

The gene calls are TRBV6-1 and TRBJ1-1; D gene ambiguous. Looked up from germline, CDR1 is MNHNS and CDR2 is SASEGT. The ends were cut back, 3 bases at V and 6 bases at J, with 11 bases in the middle. The CDR3 spans 13 residues. The DNA for the CDR3 is TGTGCCAGCAGTGATGAAGTGGGAGCTGAAGCTTTCTTT. Its translation: CASSDEVGAEAFF.

The sample holds a few counts of this clone. This rearrangement joins TRBV19 to TRBJ1-3, with 8 positions matching TRBD1. The germline V gene encodes CDR1 LNHDA and CDR2 SQIVND (reference sequence). The CDR3 is 17 residues long. The trim removed 4 bases at V and 7 bases at J, leaving 15 bases unmatched. CDR3 DNA sequence: TGTGCCAGTAGTACCCGGACAGGGTTACGGGCCGGGAACACCATATATTTT. As protein: CASSTRTGLRAGNTIYF.

The chain joins TRBV19 to TRBJ2-2; TRBD2 agrees at 9 bases. The CDR3 runs to 14 residues. The V gene's germline CDR1 is LNHDA and CDR2 SQIVND (reference sequence). V gave up 6 bases and J gave up 1 base; unmatched junction bases: 0. CDR3 DNA sequence: TGTGCCAGTAGGACTAGCGGGAACACCGGGGAGCTGTTTTTT. Protein sequence: CASRTSGNTGELFF.

This CDR3 is CASSRLERRISYEQYF. CDR3 nucleotides: TGTGCCAGCTCACGGTTAGAGCGGCGTATCTCCTACGAGCAGTACTTC. The rearrangement uses TRBV18 and TRBJ2-7, with D maybe TRBD2 (5 bases). The V gene's germline CDR1 is KGHSH and CDR2 LQKENI. V was clipped by 4 bases and J by 0 bases, with 16 bases between them. The CDR3 loop spans 16 amino acids.

The chain carries TRBV29-1 and TRBJ1-4, with a possible D match to TRBD1 (5 bases). CDR1 and CDR2 from the germline V gene are SQVTM and ANQGSEA. Trimming pared 4 bases from V and 11 bases from J, leaving 11 bases between. The CDR3 has 11 amino acids. The CDR3 nucleotides are TGCAGCGTTGGGGAGGGGTGGAAACTGTTTTTT. It codes for CSVGEGWKLFF.

The chain employs TRBV4-2 and TRBJ2-1, with D possibly being TRBD2 (7 bases). Trimming shortened V by 6 bases and J by 6 bases, and 15 bases separated the two germline ends. The CDR3 spans 14 residues. The germline CDR1 and CDR2 sequences are LGHNA and YNFKEQ. This CDR3 is CASREGGGGNEQFF. CDR3 nucleotides: TGTGCCAGCAGAGAGGGGGGGGGAGGCAATGAGCAGTTCTTC.

The rearrangement links TRBV19 to TRBJ1-1, with TRBD1 matching 7 bases. J gave up 9 bases and V 7 bases, and 8 bases lay outside the gene matches. Germline assignment: CDR1 LNHDA and CDR2 SQIVND (reference sequence). This CDR3 contains 12 residues. The CDR3 sequence: CASTKGDSQAFF. DNA of the CDR3: TGTGCCAGTACCAAGGGGGACAGCCAAGCTTTCTTT.

This chain uses TRBV21-1 with TRBJ2-3; the table's TRBD2 call for D was not verified on the DNA. TRBV21-1 is marked as a pseudogene. The CDR3 runs to 15 residues. Written as DNA, the CDR3 is TGTGCCAGCAGCCGGGGGAGGGAGAGCACAGATACGCAGTATTTT. Amino acids: CASSRGRESTDTQYF.

V is TRBV9 and J is TRBJ2-1; possible D gene TRBD2, 6 bases. The CDR3 extends over 14 amino acids. CDR1 and CDR2 from the germline V gene are SGDLS and YYNGEE. V lost 4 bases and J 9 bases, leaving 17 bases between the germline ends. The CDR3 reads CASSPEGLMSEQFF. CDR3 sequence (DNA): TGTGCCAGCAGCCCCGAAGGACTAATGTCTGAGCAGTTCTTC.

The chain combines TRBV6-1 with TRBJ2-1; 11 nucleotides agree with TRBD2. Per the germline V gene, CDR1 is MNHNS and CDR2 is SASEGT. The CDR3 has 15 amino acids. V lost 7 bases and J lost 1; bases outside the gene matches: 3. CDR3 residues: CASTTSGRSYNEQFF. In DNA, the CDR3 is TGTGCCAGCACCACTAGCGGGAGATCCTACAATGAGCAGTTCTTC.

The chain employs TRBV4-3 and TRBJ2-1, with 7 bases aligning to TRBD1. The junction had 21 bases not matched to a gene; V was cut back by 1 base and J by 9 bases. Germline V gene lookup returns CDR1 LGHNA and CDR2 YSLEER. This CDR3 spans 19 amino acids. CDR3 sequence reads: CASSQGGTAEGPRLVEQFF. The CDR3 DNA sequence: TGCGCCAGCAGCCAAGGGGGGACAGCTGAGGGACCGCGCCTGGTTGAGCAGTTCTTC.

The chain has TRBV9 and TRBJ2-5; possibly TRBD2 for D (5 bases). Germline V gene data show CDR1 as SGDLS and CDR2 as YYNGEE. The CDR3 is 15 amino acids. V was clipped by 4 bases and J by 11 bases, with 24 bases between them. The CDR3 coding sequence is TGTGCCAGCAGCCCTACGGGATCCGCTCTTGGTGAGCAGTACTTC. Translated, it gives CASSPTGSALGEQYF.

This sequence joins TRBV14 and TRBJ1-2; possible D gene TRBD1, 6 bases. There are 15 residues in the CDR3. Germline CDR1 is SGHDN and CDR2 is FVKESK. V dropped 4 bases and J dropped 5 bases, with 17 bases sitting between them. CDR3 region: CASSLRIGTPYGYTF. The CDR3 region has the DNA TGTGCCAGCAGCCTTCGGATCGGGACACCTTATGGCTACACCTTC. Drawing the rest from reference TRBV14 and TRBJ1-2, the complete variable domain is EAGVTQFPSHSVIEKGQTVTLRCDPISGHDNLYWYRRVMGKEIKFLLHFVKESKQDESGMPNNRFLAERTGGTYSTLKVQPAELEDSGVYFCASSLRIGTPYGYTFGSGTRLTVV.

The gene calls are TRBV6-5 and TRBJ2-7; a weak D match, TRBD2 (5 bases). Germline CDR1 and CDR2: MNHEY and SVGAGI. Deletions cut 6 bases from V and 0 bases from J, with 12 bases between. This CDR3 comprises 14 residues. The CDR3 loop reads CASSAGEISYEQYF. As DNA, the CDR3 is TGTGCCAGCAGCGCCGGGGAGATCTCCTACGAGCAGTACTTC.

The rearrangement uses TRBV7-2 and TRBJ1-5; D remains ambiguous. The CDR3 runs to 15 residues. CDR1 is SGHTA, CDR2 FQGNSA, per germline. V lost 1 base and J 0 bases, leaving 7 bases between the germline ends. The CDR3 spells CASSLETSSNQPQHF. In nucleotides, the CDR3 is TGTGCCAGCAGCTTAGAAACGAGTAGCAATCAGCCCCAGCATTTT.

This clone came up a few times. J is TRBJ2-7 and V is TRBV4-1, with 9 bases matching TRBD2. The trim removed 0 bases at V and 4 bases at J, leaving 10 bases unmatched. Germline assignment: CDR1 MGHRA and CDR2 YSYEKL. CDR3 length: 17 residues. DNA for the CDR3: TGCGCCAGCAGCCAAGATAGGGCGGGAGGGCCGCTTTACGAGCAGTACTTC. Amino acids: CASSQDRAGGPLYEQYF.

The genes are TRBV5-1 and TRBJ2-7, with 10 bases aligning to TRBD2. Unmatched junction bases numbered 11, after V lost 5 bases and J lost 6 bases. Germline CDR1 and CDR2: SGHRS and YFSETQ. The CDR3 sequence is 15 residues long. The CDR3 spells CASRREPGLAREQYF. The CDR3 DNA reads as TGCGCCAGCAGACGGGAACCGGGACTAGCGCGCGAGCAGTACTTC. Based on the CDR3 plus reference TRBV5-1 and TRBJ2-7, the full variable domain is KAGVTQTPRYLIKTRGQQVTLSCSPISGHRSVSWYQQTPGQGLQFLFEYFSETQRNKGNFPGRFSGRQFSNSRSEMNVSTLELGDSALYLCASRREPGLAREQYFGPGTRLTVT.

V and J are TRBV6-4 and TRBJ2-1; D is unresolved. Germline V lookup: CDR1 MRHNA, CDR2 SNTAGT. CDR3 length: 15 residues. V lost 2 bases and J lost 4, with 12 bases in between. As DNA, the CDR3 is TGTGCCAGCAGTGACCCTCACTTGAATTACAATGAGCAGTTCTTC. Residues: CASSDPHLNYNEQFF.

The chain's CDR3 is CASSGGQGYEQYF. CDR3 in DNA: TGTGCCAGCAGTGGGGGACAGGGGTACGAGCAGTACTTC. The J gene is TRBJ2-7, the V gene TRBV28; TRBD1 agrees at 10 bases. The CDR3 is 13 amino acids. Looked up from germline, CDR1 is MDHEN and CDR2 is SYDVKM. The V segment lost 5 bases and the J segment 4 bases; nucleotides outside the gene matches: 2.

This sequence joins TRBV27 and TRBJ2-2; 10 bases are a match to TRBD2. The CDR3 extends over 18 amino acids. The germline V gene has CDR1 MNHEY and CDR2 SMNVEV (reference sequence). Trimming removed 6 bases from V and 0 bases from J; junction bases left unmatched: 10. For the CDR3, the DNA is TGTGCCAGCAGACGCACTGGACTAGCGGCGACGAACACCGGGGAGCTGTTTTTT. This translates into CASRRTGLAATNTGELFF.

V and J are TRBV6-1 and TRBJ2-5; D is possibly TRBD2 (6 bases). This CDR3 comprises 17 residues. Trimming shortened V by 1 base and J by 5 bases, and 20 bases separated the two germline ends. Germline V lookup: CDR1 MNHNS, CDR2 SASEGT. CDR3 region: CASSEVGVDLEGETQYF. Written as DNA, the CDR3 is TGTGCCAGCAGTGAAGTCGGAGTCGACCTGGAGGGGGAGACCCAGTACTTC.

This chain connects TRBV4-1 to TRBJ2-1; 9 bases fit TRBD2. The germline gives CDR1 MGHRA, CDR2 YSYEKL. The CDR3 sequence is 16 residues long. Trimming took 3 bases from V and 2 from J; bases not matched to a gene: 5. In DNA form, the CDR3 reads TGCGCCAGCAGCCAGGCCCTAGCGGGACCCTACAATGAGCAGTTCTTC. This gives the protein CASSQALAGPYNEQFF.